The source of this T cell receptor beta chain is a study of CD8+CD57+ T cells in acquired aplastic anemia. For the study at large: Sorted CD4+ plus CD8+ cells gave DNA averaging roughly 3.2 ug. Healthy donor sequencing depth: 9.5 million to 10.8 million CD4+, some 12 million CD8+ reads.

The use of genomic DNA as template underpinned the TCR beta VDJ and CDR3 profiling. TCRdb reanalysed the reads using MiXCR and keeps one entry per CDR3 protein. Of about 420,000 distinct CDR3 sequences listed, 60% to 80% are singletons. Regarding the study as a whole: A set of about 28 CD8+ CDR3 sequences was shared between patients and controls, and these sequences appeared highly expressed in patients.

Germline V lookup: CDR1 SGHTA, CDR2 FQGNSA. The CDR3 spans 14 residues. Regarding this clonotype: Antigen: not known. Germline is not matched at one junction end, which may reflect a read error.

The chain has TRBV7-2 and TRBJ1-1, with D perhaps matching TRBD1 (5 bases). Sequenced sample: sorted CD4+, CD8+, or CD8+CD57+ T cells (not recorded which) from PBMCs. The TCR sequence derives from a human donor in good health, serving as a control. Here the CDR3 DNA reads TGTGCCAGCAGCCAAGGTGTGGGGGGAACTGAAGCTTGCTTT. This sequence encodes CASSQGVGGTEACF.